This T cell receptor (beta chain) was documented in a study of metastatic and nonmetastatic thyroid tumors. As for the study in general: Malignant thyroid and benign thyroid patients provided blood and tumor or nodule tissue whose repertoires were compared. Study-level findings and limits: Malignant tumors reportedly showed significantly higher TCR beta diversity than benign nodules in both blood and tumor.

In the source study's methods: To classify distant metastasis in papillary thyroid cancer, a model was built from CDR3 differences across clinicopathological groups. TCRdb redid the clone calls on the PCR reads using MiXCR. TCRdb's processing, not the authors' own work, is the source of the V and J calls. The table shows about 10,000 clones, with under 35% occurring only once. Each patient came to thyroid surgery without any prior treatment (of any kind). Of note for this clone: The target antigen is unknown.

The germline CDR1 and CDR2 sequences are DFQATT and SNEGSKA (reference sequence). The CDR3 length is 15 residues. Trimming removed 1 base from V and 9 bases from J, with 16 bases in between. The chain uses TRBV20-1 and TRBJ1-6, with no clear D. Material: tumor tissue. The sequence derives from a female donor with papillary thyroid cancer or a benign thyroid nodule (not recorded which). Some clones in this sample may be carry-over from other donors' samples. As DNA, the CDR3 is TGCAGTGCTAGAGTCCTAGTGAAATTGGGTTCACCCCTCCACTTT. It is translated as CSARVLVKLGSPLHF.